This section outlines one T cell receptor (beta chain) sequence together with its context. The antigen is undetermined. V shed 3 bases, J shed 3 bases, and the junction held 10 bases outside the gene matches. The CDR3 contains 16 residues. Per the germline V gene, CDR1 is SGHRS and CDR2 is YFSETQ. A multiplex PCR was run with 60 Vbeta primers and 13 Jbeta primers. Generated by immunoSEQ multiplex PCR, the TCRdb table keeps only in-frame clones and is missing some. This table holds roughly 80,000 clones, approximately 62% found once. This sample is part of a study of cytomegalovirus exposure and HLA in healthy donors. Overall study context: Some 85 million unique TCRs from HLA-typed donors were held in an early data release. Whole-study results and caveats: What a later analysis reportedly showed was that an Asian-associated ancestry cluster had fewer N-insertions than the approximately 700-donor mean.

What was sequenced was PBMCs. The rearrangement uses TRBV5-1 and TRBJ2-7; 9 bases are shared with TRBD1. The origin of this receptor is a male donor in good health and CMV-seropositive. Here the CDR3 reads CASSSLGDRGGYEQYF. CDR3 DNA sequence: TGCGCCAGCAGCTCGCTAGGAGACAGGGGGGGCTACGAGCAGTACTTC.